Listed below are T cell receptor beta chains from one sample, sequenced in a study of blood T cell repertoires in COVID-19. The repertoire was sequenced with immunoSEQ multiplex PCR; TCRdb's copy has only in-frame clones and lacks some. The data contain some 180,000 clones, 80% to 85% of them singletons. Sequencing was carried out using PBMCs or T cells enriched from blood (not recorded which). These receptors all come from a woman in her 30s who had been exposed to COVID-19. Both conserved end residues are part of each CDR3. Clone size is not always given. Where it is, it says once, few, many or a class for expanded clones.

V	size	J	CDR3
TRBV6-5	NA	TRBJ1-2	CASSQLAGAGGYTF
TRBV5-6	NA	TRBJ1-1	CASSSDRLKAIMNTEAFF
TRBV20-1	NA	TRBJ2-1	CSASGAGGRASYNEQFF
TRBV18	few	TRBJ1-3	CASSPLRDSSTPVGNTIYF
TRBV19	NA	TRBJ1-6	CASSEDRGRDSPLHF
TRBV9	NA	TRBJ2-1	CASSVELAGGSYNEQFF
TRBV5-1	NA	TRBJ2-3	CASRARVTSGVGDTQYF
TRBV5-1	NA	TRBJ2-6	CASSPDGAVSGANVLTF
TRBV4-1	NA	TRBJ2-3	CASSHDRADTDTQYF
TRBV3-1/TRBV3-2	NA	TRBJ1-2	CASSQVAPNYGYTF
TRBV7-2	NA	TRBJ1-5	CASSLVGTDSNQPQHF
TRBV16	NA	TRBJ1-2	CASGGNYGYTF
TRBV2	few	TRBJ2-7	CASSVRDRGNEQYF
TRBV7-8	NA	TRBJ1-2	CASSLWAPGGEGYTF
TRBV7-9	NA	TRBJ1-2	CASSSGTDFNYGYTF
TRBV7-9	NA	TRBJ2-2	CASSPSPKGGLFF
TRBV25-1	NA	TRBJ1-1	CASSDSGKAFF
TRBV11-2	few	TRBJ1-1	CASSLEGRIMNTEAFF
TRBV7-9	NA	TRBJ1-2	CASSLAPQNYGYTF
TRBV28	NA	TRBJ1-5	CASSSPSGTGDNQPQHF
TRBV7-2	NA	TRBJ2-7	CASSLAGAGSYEQYF
TRBV4-1	NA	TRBJ2-1	CASSPDRTSYNEQFF
TRBV14	once	TRBJ2-5	CASSQDRVTQYF
TRBV19	NA	TRBJ2-5	CASSIKPRETQYF
TRBV25-1	NA	TRBJ2-7	CASSDGSQPRREQYF
TRBV5-1	NA	TRBJ1-1	CASSLGTGYFAEAFF